The text below deals with one T cell receptor (beta chain). Its antigen is still unknown. This entry is derived from a study of T cell responses to AZD1222 COVID-19 vaccine. Study-wide results and limits: Clonal diversity was possibly underestimated, and white British individuals and females predominated among donors. CD4 TCRs covered the whole spike, strongest at regions 160-218 and 743-854. Nearly half of the spike-specific TCRs reportedly recognize variant regions that carry no mutations.

The CDR3 consists of 13 residues. V shed 4 bases and J shed 2 bases, with 8 bases lying between them. From germline, CDR1 is MRHNA and CDR2 SNTAGT. Here immunoSEQ multiplex PCR was the method, and the copy in TCRdb shows in-frame clones only, minus some. The sample has some 200,000 clones; about 93% are singletons. The chain recombines TRBV6-4 with TRBJ1-1; D is undetermined. The receptor comes from an adult in good health. This specimen was peripheral blood, taken on day 0 of MenACWY control vaccination. The CDR3 sequence: CASSVAFNTEAFF. The CDR3 region has the DNA TGTGCCAGCAGTGTCGCCTTCAACACTGAAGCTTTCTTT.